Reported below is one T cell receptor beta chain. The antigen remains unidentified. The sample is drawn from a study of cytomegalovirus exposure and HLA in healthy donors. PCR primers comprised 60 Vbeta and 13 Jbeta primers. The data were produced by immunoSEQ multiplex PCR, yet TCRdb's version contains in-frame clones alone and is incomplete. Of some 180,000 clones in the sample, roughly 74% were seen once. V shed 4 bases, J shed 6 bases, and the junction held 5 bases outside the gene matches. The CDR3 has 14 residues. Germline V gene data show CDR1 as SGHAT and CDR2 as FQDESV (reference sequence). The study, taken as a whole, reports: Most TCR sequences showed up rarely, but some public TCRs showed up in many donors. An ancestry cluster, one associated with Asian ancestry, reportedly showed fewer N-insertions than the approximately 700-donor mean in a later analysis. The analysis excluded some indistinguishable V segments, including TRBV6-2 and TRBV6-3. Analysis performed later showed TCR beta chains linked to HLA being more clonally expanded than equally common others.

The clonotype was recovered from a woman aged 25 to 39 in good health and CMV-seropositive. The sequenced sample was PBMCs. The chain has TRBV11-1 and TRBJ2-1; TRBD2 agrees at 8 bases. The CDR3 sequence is CASSSPGTSNEQFF. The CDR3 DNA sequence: TGTGCCAGCAGCTCACCCGGGACTAGCAATGAGCAGTTCTTC.